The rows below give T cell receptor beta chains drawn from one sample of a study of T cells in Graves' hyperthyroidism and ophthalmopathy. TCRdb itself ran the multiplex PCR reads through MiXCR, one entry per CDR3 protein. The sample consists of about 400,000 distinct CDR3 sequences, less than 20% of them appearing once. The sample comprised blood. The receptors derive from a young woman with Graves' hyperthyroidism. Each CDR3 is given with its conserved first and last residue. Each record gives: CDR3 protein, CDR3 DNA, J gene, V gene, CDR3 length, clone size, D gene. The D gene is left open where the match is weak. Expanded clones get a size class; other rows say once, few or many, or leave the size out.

CASSLALQASSYNSPLHF	TGTGCCAGCAGCTTAGCGCTGCAGGCGAGCTCCTATAATTCACCCCTCCACTTT	TRBJ1-6	TRBV7-2	18	few	.
CASRIGQGDEKLFF	TGTGCCAGCAGGATTGGACAGGGCGATGAAAAACTGTTTTTT	TRBJ1-4	TRBV6-1	14	few	TRBD1
CASRQTGTGANVLTF	TGTGCCAGCCGACAGACAGGGACTGGGGCCAACGTCCTGACTTTC	TRBJ2-6	TRBV28	15	few	TRBD1
CASSATGLYQPQHF	TGTGCCAGCAGTGCGACAGGGCTCTATCAGCCCCAGCATTTT	TRBJ1-5	TRBV7-9	14	.	TRBD1
CASSQGLAGGSSQYF	TGTGCCAGCAGCCAAGGACTAGCGGGGGGATCGTCGCAGTACTTC	TRBJ2-7	TRBV4-2	15	few	TRBD2
CASSARMTGRDYGYTF	TGCGCCAGCAGTGCACGCATGACAGGACGAGACTATGGCTACACCTTC	TRBJ1-2	TRBV10-2	16	many	.
CASTSPGVPSADTQYF	TGTGCCAGCACCTCGCCAGGGGTCCCTAGCGCAGATACGCAGTATTTT	TRBJ2-3	TRBV7-8	16	many	.
CASSKDRDSYEQYF	TGTGCCAGTAGCAAAGACCGGGACAGCTACGAGCAGTACTTC	TRBJ2-7	TRBV19	14	.	TRBD1
CASSVRQVGQETQYF	TGTGCCAGCAGCGTCCGACAGGTGGGCCAAGAGACCCAGTACTTC	TRBJ2-5	TRBV11-2	15	many	.
CATKTDRDAEAFF	TGTGCCACCAAAACGGACAGGGACGCTGAAGCTTTCTTT	TRBJ1-1	TRBV2	13	many	TRBD1
CSAREWGQTSYEQYF	TGCAGTGCTAGAGAATGGGGACAAACCTCCTACGAGCAGTACTTC	TRBJ2-7	TRBV20-1	15	few	.
CGTKHTDTQYF	TGTGGGACTAAGCACACAGATACGCAGTATTTT	TRBJ2-3	TRBV6-1	11	few	.
CTGLDREETQYF	TGCACCGGGCTTGACAGAGAAGAGACCCAGTACTTC	TRBJ2-5	TRBV29-1	12	many	.
CASSFFGKGYTF	TGTGCCAGCAGCTTTTTTGGGAAAGGCTACACCTTC	TRBJ1-2	TRBV5-6	12	.	.